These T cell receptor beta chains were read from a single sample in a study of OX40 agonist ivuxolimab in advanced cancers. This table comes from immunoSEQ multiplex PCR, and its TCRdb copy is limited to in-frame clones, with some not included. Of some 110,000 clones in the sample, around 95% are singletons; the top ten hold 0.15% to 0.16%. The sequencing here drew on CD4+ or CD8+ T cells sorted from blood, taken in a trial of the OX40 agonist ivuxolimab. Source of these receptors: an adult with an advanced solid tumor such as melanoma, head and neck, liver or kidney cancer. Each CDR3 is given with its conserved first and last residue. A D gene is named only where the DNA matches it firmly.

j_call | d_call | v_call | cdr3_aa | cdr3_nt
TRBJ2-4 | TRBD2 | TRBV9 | CASSVGLAGVLDIQYF | TGTGCCAGCAGCGTCGGACTAGCGGGAGTTTTGGACATTCAGTACTTC
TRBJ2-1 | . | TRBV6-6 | CASSYYSDEQFF | TGTGCCAGCAGTTACTATTCCGATGAGCAGTTCTTC
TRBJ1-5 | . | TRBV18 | CASSPGQGNQPQHF | TGTGCCAGCTCACCGGGGCAGGGCAATCAGCCCCAGCATTTT
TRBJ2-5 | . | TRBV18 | CASSPTSQETQYF | TGTGCCAGCTCCCCTACCTCCCAGGAGACCCAGTACTTC
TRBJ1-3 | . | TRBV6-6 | CASRSDISGNTIYF | TGTGCCAGCAGGTCGGACATCTCTGGAAACACCATATATTTT
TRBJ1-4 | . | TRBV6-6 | CASSYQGSIEEKLFF | TGTGCCAGCAGTTACCAAGGGTCCATCGAGGAAAAACTGTTTTTT
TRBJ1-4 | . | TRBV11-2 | CASSLPGQHNEKLFF | TGTGCCAGCAGCTTACCCGGACAGCATAATGAAAAACTGTTTTTT
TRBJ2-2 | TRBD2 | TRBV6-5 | CASKRLAENTGELFF | TGTGCCAGCAAGCGTCTAGCGGAGAACACCGGGGAGCTGTTTTTT
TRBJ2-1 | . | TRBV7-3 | CASSFREGSEQFF | TGTGCCAGCAGCTTCCGGGAAGGGAGTGAGCAGTTCTTC
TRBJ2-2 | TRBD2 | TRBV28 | CASGPGLGNTGELFF | TGTGCCAGCGGACCGGGACTAGGGAACACCGGGGAGCTGTTTTTT